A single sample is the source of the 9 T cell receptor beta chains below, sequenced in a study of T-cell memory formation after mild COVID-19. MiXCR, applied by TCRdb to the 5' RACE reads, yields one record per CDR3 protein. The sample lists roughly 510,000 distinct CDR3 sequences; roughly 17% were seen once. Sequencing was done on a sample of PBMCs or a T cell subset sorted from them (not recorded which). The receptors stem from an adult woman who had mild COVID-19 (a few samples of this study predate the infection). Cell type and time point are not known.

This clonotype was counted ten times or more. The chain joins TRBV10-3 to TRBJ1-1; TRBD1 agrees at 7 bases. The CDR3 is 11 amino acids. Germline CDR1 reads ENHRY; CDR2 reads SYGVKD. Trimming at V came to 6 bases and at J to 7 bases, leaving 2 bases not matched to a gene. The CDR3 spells CAISRQGEAFF. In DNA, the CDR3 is TGTGCCATCAGCCGACAGGGTGAAGCTTTCTTT.

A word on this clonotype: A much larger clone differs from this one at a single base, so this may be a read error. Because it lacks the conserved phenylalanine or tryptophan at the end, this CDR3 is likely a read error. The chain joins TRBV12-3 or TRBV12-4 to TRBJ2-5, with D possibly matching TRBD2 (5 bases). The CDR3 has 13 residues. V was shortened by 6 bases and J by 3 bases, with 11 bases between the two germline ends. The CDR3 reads CASSAGLKETQYY. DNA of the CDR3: TGTGCCAGCAGCGCCGGACTCAAAGAGACCCAGTACTAC.

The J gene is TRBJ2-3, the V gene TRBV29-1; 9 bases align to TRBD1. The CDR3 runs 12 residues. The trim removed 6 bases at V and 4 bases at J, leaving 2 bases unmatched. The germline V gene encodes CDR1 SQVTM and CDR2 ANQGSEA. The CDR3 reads CSVRTGADTQYF. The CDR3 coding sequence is TGCAGCGTCCGGACAGGGGCAGATACGCAGTATTTT.

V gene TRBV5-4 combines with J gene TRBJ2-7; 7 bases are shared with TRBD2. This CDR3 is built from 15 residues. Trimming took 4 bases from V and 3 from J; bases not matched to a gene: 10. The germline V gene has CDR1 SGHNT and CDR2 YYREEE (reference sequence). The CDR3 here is CASSPGGAGFYEQYF. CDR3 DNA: TGTGCCAGCAGCCCGGGAGGTGCAGGATTCTACGAGCAGTACTTC.

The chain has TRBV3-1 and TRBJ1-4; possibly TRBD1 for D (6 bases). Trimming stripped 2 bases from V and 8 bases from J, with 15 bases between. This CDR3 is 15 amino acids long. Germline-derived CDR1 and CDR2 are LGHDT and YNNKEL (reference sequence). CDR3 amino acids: CASSQSGAGREKLFF. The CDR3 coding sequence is TGTGCCAGCAGCCAATCAGGGGCAGGAAGGGAAAAACTGTTTTTT.

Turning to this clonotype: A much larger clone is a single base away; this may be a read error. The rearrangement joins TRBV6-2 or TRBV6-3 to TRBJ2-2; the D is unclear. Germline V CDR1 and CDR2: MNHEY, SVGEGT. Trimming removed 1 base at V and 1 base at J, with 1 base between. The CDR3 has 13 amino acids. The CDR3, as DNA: TGTGCCAGCAGTTACTTGAACACCGGGGAGCTGTTTTTT. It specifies CASSYLNTGELFF.

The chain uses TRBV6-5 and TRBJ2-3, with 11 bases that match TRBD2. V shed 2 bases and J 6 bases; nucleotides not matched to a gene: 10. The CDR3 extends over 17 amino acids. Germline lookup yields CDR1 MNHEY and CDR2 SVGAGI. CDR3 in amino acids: CASSYGPIAGGRDTQYF. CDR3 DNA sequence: TGTGCCAGCAGTTACGGCCCTATAGCGGGAGGGAGGGATACGCAGTATTTT.

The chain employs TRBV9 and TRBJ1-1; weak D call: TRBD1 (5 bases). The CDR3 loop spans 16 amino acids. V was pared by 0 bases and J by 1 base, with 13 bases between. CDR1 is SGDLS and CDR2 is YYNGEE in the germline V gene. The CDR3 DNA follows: TGTGCCAGCAGCGTAGGACAGACTAACCCGAACACTGAAGCTTTCTTT. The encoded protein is CASSVGQTNPNTEAFF. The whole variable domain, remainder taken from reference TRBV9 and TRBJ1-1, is DSGVTQTPKHLITATGQRVTLRCSPRSGDLSVYWYQQSLDQGLQFLIQYYNGEERAKGNILERFSAQQFPDLHSELNLSSLELGDSALYFCASSVGQTNPNTEAFFGQGTRLTVV.

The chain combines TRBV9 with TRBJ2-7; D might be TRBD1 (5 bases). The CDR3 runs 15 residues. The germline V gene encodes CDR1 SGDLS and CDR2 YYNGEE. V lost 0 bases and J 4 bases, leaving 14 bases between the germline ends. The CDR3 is CASSVAPAGYYEQYF. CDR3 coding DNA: TGTGCCAGCAGCGTAGCTCCCGCAGGGTATTACGAGCAGTACTTC.